Described below is a single T cell receptor (beta chain) sequence and its context. In the authors' methods: Amplification with reference gene primers provided the estimates of nucleated cell counts. Generated by immunoSEQ multiplex PCR, the TCRdb table keeps only in-frame clones and is missing some. V, J and clone size were drawn from that table, and D and trimming were deduced from the DNA. The sample lists approximately 670,000 clones, 80% to 90% seen once, with roughly 0.25% in the top ten. The record originates from a study of blood T cell repertoires in COVID-19. Whole-study context: Samples came from the United States, Italy and Spain, spanning acute and convalescent COVID-19. In each case, the material was cDNA or gDNA derived from T cells, B-cell-depleted T cells, or PBMCs.

The V segment lost 2 bases and the J segment 2 bases; nucleotides outside the gene matches: 9. This CDR3 contains 16 residues. Germline CDR1 and CDR2: SNHLY and FYNNEI. V usage is TRBV2 and J usage is TRBJ2-7; 7 bases align to TRBD1. The sequencing sample was made of peripheral blood. The clonotype originates from a woman aged 18-29 years with acute or convalescent COVID-19. The CDR3 nucleotides are TGTGCCAGCAGTGAATCCAGGACAGGTGATACCTACGAGCAGTACTTC. It codes for CASSESRTGDTYEQYF.